A selection of T cell receptor beta chains follows, all from one sample in a study of neoadjuvant anti-PD-1 for oral cavity cancer. Libraries were prepared by immunoSEQ multiplex PCR; TCRdb keeps only in-frame clonotypes and omits some of them. The table records over 65,000 clones, approximately 84% of them present only once. The sample in question was PBMCs, obtained after nivolumab (anti-PD-1) treatment. The receptors originated from a person aged 35-79 years with oral cavity squamous cell carcinoma. The CDR3 runs from the conserved cysteine through the conserved F or W. The D gene is left open where the match is weak. Some rows mark clone size as missing; the rest say once, few, many or name a class of expanded clone.

v_gene: TRBV7-8
abundance: -
j_gene: TRBJ2-7
d_gene: -
CDR3nt: TGTGCCAGCAGCTTAAGTAGCTCCTACGAGCAGTACTTC
CDR3aa: CASSLSSSYEQYF

v_gene: TRBV2
abundance: -
j_gene: TRBJ2-2
d_gene: TRBD2
CDR3nt: TGTGCCAGCAGGCCGGGACTAGCGTACACCGGGGAGCTGTTTTTT
CDR3aa: CASRPGLAYTGELFF

v_gene: TRBV11-2
abundance: -
j_gene: TRBJ2-5
d_gene: TRBD1
CDR3nt: TGTGCCAGCAGCTTACCACGAAAGGGCGGGGGACAGGGATGGGAGACCCAGTACTTC
CDR3aa: CASSLPRKGGGQGWETQYF

v_gene: TRBV12-5
abundance: -
j_gene: TRBJ2-1
d_gene: -
CDR3nt: TGTGCTAGTGGTTTGTTCACGGAGGGTGAGCAGTTCTTC
CDR3aa: CASGLFTEGEQFF

v_gene: TRBV5-1
abundance: once
j_gene: TRBJ2-1
d_gene: TRBD2
CDR3nt: TGCGCCAGCAGTCAAAGGCCTAGCGGGAGTTTTAATGAGCAGTTCTTC
CDR3aa: CASSQRPSGSFNEQFF

v_gene: TRBV12-5
abundance: -
j_gene: TRBJ2-3
d_gene: -
CDR3nt: TGTGCTAGTGCGCCGAGGGTGAGCACAGATACGCAGTATTTT
CDR3aa: CASAPRVSTDTQYF

v_gene: TRBV11-2
abundance: once
j_gene: TRBJ1-1
d_gene: TRBD1
CDR3nt: TGTGCCAGCGCCTGGGGACAGGGCAACACTGAAGCTTTCTTT
CDR3aa: CASAWGQGNTEAFF

v_gene: TRBV11-2
abundance: -
j_gene: TRBJ1-5
d_gene: -
CDR3nt: TGTGCCAGCAGTCCCGACAGAAATCAGCCCCAGCATTTT
CDR3aa: CASSPDRNQPQHF

v_gene: TRBV10-2
abundance: -
j_gene: TRBJ2-7
d_gene: -
CDR3nt: TGCGCCAGCAGTGAGACGAACGAGCAGTACTTC
CDR3aa: CASSETNEQYF

v_gene: TRBV5-6
abundance: -
j_gene: TRBJ2-1
d_gene: -
CDR3nt: TGTGCCAGCACCAAACAAGGGGTCAATGAGCAGTTCTTC
CDR3aa: CASTKQGVNEQFF

v_gene: TRBV6-5
abundance: -
j_gene: TRBJ1-4
d_gene: TRBD1
CDR3nt: TGTGCCAGCAGTTCCCGGACAGGCCGGGAAAAACTGTTTTTT
CDR3aa: CASSSRTGREKLFF

v_gene: TRBV5-1
abundance: -
j_gene: TRBJ2-2
d_gene: TRBD2
CDR3nt: TGCGCCAGCAGCCTGGGACTAGCGGGACGGACGAACACCGGGGAGCTGTTTTTT
CDR3aa: CASSLGLAGRTNTGELFF

v_gene: TRBV30
abundance: -
j_gene: TRBJ1-2
d_gene: -
CDR3nt: TGTGCCTGGAGTGCCACACCCCACTATGGCTACACCTTC
CDR3aa: CAWSATPHYGYTF

v_gene: TRBV2
abundance: -
j_gene: TRBJ2-1
d_gene: -
CDR3nt: TGTGCCAGCAGTTTAGTGGATTACAATGAGCAGTTCTTC
CDR3aa: CASSLVDYNEQFF

v_gene: TRBV6-5
abundance: -
j_gene: TRBJ2-2
d_gene: TRBD2
CDR3nt: TGTGCCAGCGGGCCTCTAGCGGGAGTAGCCGGGGAGCTGTTTTTT
CDR3aa: CASGPLAGVAGELFF

v_gene: TRBV29-1
abundance: once
j_gene: TRBJ2-2
d_gene: -
CDR3nt: TGCAGCGTTGGACCACCGGACGGGGAGCTGTTTTTT
CDR3aa: CSVGPPDGELFF

v_gene: TRBV4-2
abundance: -
j_gene: TRBJ2-2
d_gene: TRBD1
CDR3nt: TGTGCCAGCAGCCAAGAGGTTGGACCGGGACAGGGAGTCCCCGGGGAGCTGTTTTTT
CDR3aa: CASSQEVGPGQGVPGELFF

v_gene: TRBV6-6
abundance: -
j_gene: TRBJ2-5
d_gene: TRBD2
CDR3nt: TGTGCCAGCGGGGGGGGAGAGACCCAGTACTTC
CDR3aa: CASGGGETQYF

v_gene: TRBV18
abundance: few
j_gene: TRBJ1-1
d_gene: -
CDR3nt: TGTGCCAGCTCACGGCCAGGGACTGAAGCTTTCTTT
CDR3aa: CASSRPGTEAFF

v_gene: TRBV30
abundance: -
j_gene: TRBJ1-1
d_gene: -
CDR3nt: TGTGCCTGGAGTCTACGCGGGCTCCTGGGCACTGAAGCTTTCTTT
CDR3aa: CAWSLRGLLGTEAFF

v_gene: TRBV10-3
abundance: -
j_gene: TRBJ2-1
d_gene: TRBD1
CDR3nt: TGTGCCATTACTGGACAGGCCAACTCCTACAATGAGCAGTTCTTC
CDR3aa: CAITGQANSYNEQFF

v_gene: TRBV28
abundance: once
j_gene: TRBJ2-7
d_gene: -
CDR3nt: TGTGCCAGCAGTTCCATGAGAGTGCAGGGGATGTACGAGCAGTACTTC
CDR3aa: CASSSMRVQGMYEQYF

v_gene: TRBV27
abundance: -
j_gene: TRBJ2-2
d_gene: -
CDR3nt: TGTGCCAGCAGTATCAACAGGGTAGTAGGGACCGGGGAGCTGTTTTTT
CDR3aa: CASSINRVVGTGELFF

v_gene: TRBV30
abundance: -
j_gene: TRBJ1-4
d_gene: -
CDR3nt: TGTGCCTGGAGTACCTCGACATTTGCAACTAATGAAAAACTGTTTTTT
CDR3aa: CAWSTSTFATNEKLFF

v_gene: TRBV10-3
abundance: few
j_gene: TRBJ1-3
d_gene: -
CDR3nt: TGTGCCATCAGTGAGTGGGGCACGAACTCTGGAAACACCATATATTTT
CDR3aa: CAISEWGTNSGNTIYF

v_gene: TRBV27
abundance: -
j_gene: TRBJ2-7
d_gene: TRBD2
CDR3nt: TGTGCCAGCAGTTTGACTAGCGCTCCCTACGAGCAGTACTTC
CDR3aa: CASSLTSAPYEQYF

v_gene: TRBV18
abundance: -
j_gene: TRBJ1-2
d_gene: TRBD1
CDR3nt: TGTGCCAGCTCGGGACAGGCCTATGGCTACACCTTC
CDR3aa: CASSGQAYGYTF

v_gene: TRBV25-1
abundance: -
j_gene: TRBJ2-1
d_gene: -
CDR3nt: TGTGCCAGCTTGCGACTAAATGAGCAGTTCTTC
CDR3aa: CASLRLNEQFF

v_gene: TRBV7-2
abundance: -
j_gene: TRBJ1-1
d_gene: -
CDR3nt: TGTGCCAGCAGCTTAGCGGACACCTTGAACACTGAAGCTTTCTTT
CDR3aa: CASSLADTLNTEAFF

v_gene: TRBV18
abundance: -
j_gene: TRBJ2-7
d_gene: -
CDR3nt: TGTGCCAGCTCACCACCGGTAAGGCACGGACTGGAGAGCTCCTACGAGCAGTACTTC
CDR3aa: CASSPPVRHGLESSYEQYF

v_gene: TRBV7-6
abundance: -
j_gene: TRBJ2-5
d_gene: -
CDR3nt: TGTGCCAGCAGCTTAGCGGAACAAGAGACCCAGTACTTC
CDR3aa: CASSLAEQETQYF

v_gene: TRBV5-1
abundance: -
j_gene: TRBJ2-1
d_gene: -
CDR3nt: TGCGCCAGCAGCTTGGTCTACAATGAGCAGTTCTTC
CDR3aa: CASSLVYNEQFF

v_gene: TRBV28
abundance: once
j_gene: TRBJ1-2
d_gene: TRBD1
CDR3nt: TGTGCCAGCAGTTTAGTGACAGGGACCTATGGCTACACCTTC
CDR3aa: CASSLVTGTYGYTF

v_gene: TRBV19
abundance: once
j_gene: TRBJ1-2
d_gene: TRBD1
CDR3nt: TGTGCCAGTAGTATGATAAAGGGGGCGCATGGCTACACCTTC
CDR3aa: CASSMIKGAHGYTF

v_gene: TRBV7-2
abundance: -
j_gene: TRBJ2-2
d_gene: -
CDR3nt: TGTGCCAGCAGCCCCCAAGACAGTAGTCTCGGGGAGCTGTTTTTT
CDR3aa: CASSPQDSSLGELFF

v_gene: TRBV10-3
abundance: once
j_gene: TRBJ2-2
d_gene: TRBD1
CDR3nt: TGTGCCATCAGTGAGACAGGGGAAAGAAGCGGGGAGCTGTTTTTT
CDR3aa: CAISETGERSGELFF

v_gene: TRBV13
abundance: -
j_gene: TRBJ2-1
d_gene: -
CDR3nt: TGTGCCAGCAGTGGGTCTCCCAAAACCAATGAGCAGTTCTTC
CDR3aa: CASSGSPKTNEQFF

v_gene: TRBV10-3
abundance: -
j_gene: TRBJ2-1
d_gene: TRBD2
CDR3nt: TGTGCCATCAGTCGAGGACTAGCGGACAATGAGCAGTTCTTC
CDR3aa: CAISRGLADNEQFF

v_gene: TRBV6-5
abundance: -
j_gene: TRBJ1-2
d_gene: -
CDR3nt: TGTGCCAGCAGTTACTCCGGATTTAACTATGGCTACACCTTC
CDR3aa: CASSYSGFNYGYTF

v_gene: TRBV20-1
abundance: -
j_gene: TRBJ2-5
d_gene: -
CDR3nt: TGCAGTGCTAGGGAGGACACGGTGTACTTC
CDR3aa: CSAREDTVYF